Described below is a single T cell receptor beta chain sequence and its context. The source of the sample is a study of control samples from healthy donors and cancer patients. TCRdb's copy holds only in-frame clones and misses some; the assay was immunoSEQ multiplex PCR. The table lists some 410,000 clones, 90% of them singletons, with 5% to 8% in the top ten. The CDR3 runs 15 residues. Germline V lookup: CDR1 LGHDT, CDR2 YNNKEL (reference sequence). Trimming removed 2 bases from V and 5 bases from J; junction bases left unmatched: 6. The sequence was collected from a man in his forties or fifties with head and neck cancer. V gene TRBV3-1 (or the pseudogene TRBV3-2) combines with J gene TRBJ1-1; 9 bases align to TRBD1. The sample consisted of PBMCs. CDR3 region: CASSQRGGQGTEAFF. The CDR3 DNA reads TGTGCCAGCAGCCAAAGGGGGGGACAGGGAACTGAAGCTTTCTTT.